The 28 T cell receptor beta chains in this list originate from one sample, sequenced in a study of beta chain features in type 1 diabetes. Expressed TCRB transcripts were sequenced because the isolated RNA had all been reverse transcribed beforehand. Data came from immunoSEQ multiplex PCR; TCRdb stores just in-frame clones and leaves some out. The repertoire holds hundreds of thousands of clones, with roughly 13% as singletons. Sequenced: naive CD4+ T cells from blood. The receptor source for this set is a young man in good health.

This chain's CDR3 is CASSQLNSPLHF. In DNA form, the CDR3 reads TGTGCCAGCAGCCAACTTAATTCACCCCTCCACTTT. The chain couples TRBV11-1 to TRBJ1-6; no clear D gene. The V and J ends lost 5 bases and 6 bases respectively, with 5 bases between them. CDR1 SGHAT and CDR2 FQDESV come from the germline V gene (reference sequence). The CDR3 covers 12 residues.

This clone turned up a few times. The CDR3 is CASSLRRVTSGGYNEQFF. The CDR3, as DNA: TGTGCCAGCAGCCTAAGAAGAGTGACTAGCGGGGGCTACAATGAGCAGTTCTTC. This chain uses TRBV7-2 with TRBJ2-1; 12 positions agree with TRBD2. With V trimmed by 5 bases and J by 3 bases, 11 bases remained unmatched. This CDR3 is 18 amino acids long. Looked up from germline, CDR1 is SGHTA and CDR2 is FQGNSA.

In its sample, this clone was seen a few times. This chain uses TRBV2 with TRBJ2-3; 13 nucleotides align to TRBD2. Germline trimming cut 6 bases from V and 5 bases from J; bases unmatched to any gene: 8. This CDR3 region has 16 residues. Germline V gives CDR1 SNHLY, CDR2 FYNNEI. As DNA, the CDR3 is TGTGCCAGCAGGGTACTAGCGGGGGGGGCCTTAGATACGCAGTATTTT. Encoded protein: CASRVLAGGALDTQYF.

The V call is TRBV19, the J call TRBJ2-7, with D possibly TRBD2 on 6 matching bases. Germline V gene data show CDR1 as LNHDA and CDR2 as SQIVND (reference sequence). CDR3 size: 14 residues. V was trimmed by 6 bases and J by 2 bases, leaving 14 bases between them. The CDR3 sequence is CASRSGTRAYEQYF. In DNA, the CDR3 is TGTGCCAGTAGATCCGGGACTCGAGCCTACGAGCAGTACTTC.

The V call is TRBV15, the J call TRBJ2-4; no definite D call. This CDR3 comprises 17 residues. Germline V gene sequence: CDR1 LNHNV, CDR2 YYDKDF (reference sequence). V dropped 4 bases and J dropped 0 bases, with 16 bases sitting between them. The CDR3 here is CATSKTIQKLAKNIQYF. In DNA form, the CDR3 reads TGTGCCACCAGCAAAACGATACAGAAGCTAGCCAAAAACATTCAGTACTTC.

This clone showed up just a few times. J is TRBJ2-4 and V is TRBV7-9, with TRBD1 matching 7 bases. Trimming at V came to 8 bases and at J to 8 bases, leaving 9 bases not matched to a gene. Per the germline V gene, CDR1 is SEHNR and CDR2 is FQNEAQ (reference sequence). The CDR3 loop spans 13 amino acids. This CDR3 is CASGTRQGHIQYF. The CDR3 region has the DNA TGTGCCAGCGGCACCCGACAGGGTCACATTCAGTACTTC.

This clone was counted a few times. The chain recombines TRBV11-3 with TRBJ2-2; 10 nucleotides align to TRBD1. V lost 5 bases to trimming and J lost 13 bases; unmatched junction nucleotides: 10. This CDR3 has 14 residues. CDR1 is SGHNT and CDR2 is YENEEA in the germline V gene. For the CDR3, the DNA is TGTGCCAGCAGCCGCCGTGGACAGGGGGGAGTGCTGTTTTTT. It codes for CASSRRGQGGVLFF.

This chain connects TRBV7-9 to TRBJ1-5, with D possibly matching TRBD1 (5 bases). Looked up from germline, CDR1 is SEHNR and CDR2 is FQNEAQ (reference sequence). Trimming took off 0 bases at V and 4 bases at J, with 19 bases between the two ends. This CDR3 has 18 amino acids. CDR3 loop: CASSLAKEGVGPNQPQHF. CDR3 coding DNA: TGTGCCAGCAGCTTAGCGAAGGAGGGAGTGGGGCCTAATCAGCCCCAGCATTTT.

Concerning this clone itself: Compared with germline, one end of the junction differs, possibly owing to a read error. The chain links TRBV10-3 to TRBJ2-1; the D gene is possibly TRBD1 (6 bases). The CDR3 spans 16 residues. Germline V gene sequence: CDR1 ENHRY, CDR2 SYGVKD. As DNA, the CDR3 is TGTGCCGTCAGGGAAGAAGGGACAAGTCATTACAATGAGCAGTTCTTC. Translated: CAVREEGTSHYNEQFF.

The CDR3 coding sequence is TGTGCCAGCAGCTTAAATGGGGGCAACGGGGAGACCCAGTACTTC. The encoded protein is CASSLNGGNGETQYF. This chain connects TRBV7-3 to TRBJ2-5; the D gene is possibly TRBD1 (6 bases). V lost 1 base to trimming and J lost 5 bases, with 14 bases between them. The CDR3 has 15 residues. Germline V gene sequence: CDR1 SGHTA, CDR2 FQGTGA. The complete variable domain, with remaining parts taken from reference TRBV7-3 and TRBJ2-5, reads GAGVSQTPSNKVTEKGKYVELRCDPISGHTALYWYRQSLGQGPEFLIYFQGTGAADDSGLPNDRFFAVRPEGSVSTLKIQRTERGDSAVYLCASSLNGGNGETQYFGPGTRLLVL.

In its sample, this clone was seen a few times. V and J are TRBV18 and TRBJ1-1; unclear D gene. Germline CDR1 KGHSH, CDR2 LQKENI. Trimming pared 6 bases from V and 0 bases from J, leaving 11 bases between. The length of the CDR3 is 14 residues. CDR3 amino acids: CASSYTELNTEAFF. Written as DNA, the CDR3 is TGTGCCAGCTCGTACACAGAGCTGAACACTGAAGCTTTCTTT.

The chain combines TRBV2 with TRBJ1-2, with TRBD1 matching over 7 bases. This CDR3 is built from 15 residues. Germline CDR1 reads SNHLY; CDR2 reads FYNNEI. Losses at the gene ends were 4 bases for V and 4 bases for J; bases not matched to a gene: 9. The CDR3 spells CASSGGGWQVYGYTF. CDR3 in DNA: TGTGCCAGCAGTGGAGGGGGCTGGCAGGTCTATGGCTACACCTTC. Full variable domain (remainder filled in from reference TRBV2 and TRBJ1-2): EPEVTQTPSHQVTQMGQEVILRCVPISNHLYFYWYRQILGQKVEFLVSFYNNEISEKSEIFDDQFSVERPDGSNFTLKIRSTKLEDSAMYFCASSGGGWQVYGYTFGSGTRLTVV.

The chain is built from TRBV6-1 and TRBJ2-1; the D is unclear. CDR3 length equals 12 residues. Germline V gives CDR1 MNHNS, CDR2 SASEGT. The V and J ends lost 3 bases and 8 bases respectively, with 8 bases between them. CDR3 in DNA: TGTGCCAGCAGTGACTATCCCCATGAGCAGTTCTTC. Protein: CASSDYPHEQFF.

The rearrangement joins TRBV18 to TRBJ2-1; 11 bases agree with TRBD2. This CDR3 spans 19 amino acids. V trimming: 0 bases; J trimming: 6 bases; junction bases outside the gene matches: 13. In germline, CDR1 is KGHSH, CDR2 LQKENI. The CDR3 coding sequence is TGTGCCAGCTCACCACCGGTCGCTAGCGGGGGGTACCGCGGCAATGAGCAGTTCTTC. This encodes CASSPPVASGGYRGNEQFF.

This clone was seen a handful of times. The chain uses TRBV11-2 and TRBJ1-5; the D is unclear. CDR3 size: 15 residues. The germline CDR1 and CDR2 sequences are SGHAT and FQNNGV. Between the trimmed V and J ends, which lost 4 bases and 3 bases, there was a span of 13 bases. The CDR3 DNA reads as TGTGCCAGCAGCTCGAGAGCCTCCCCCAATCAGCCCCAGCATTTT. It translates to CASSSRASPNQPQHF.

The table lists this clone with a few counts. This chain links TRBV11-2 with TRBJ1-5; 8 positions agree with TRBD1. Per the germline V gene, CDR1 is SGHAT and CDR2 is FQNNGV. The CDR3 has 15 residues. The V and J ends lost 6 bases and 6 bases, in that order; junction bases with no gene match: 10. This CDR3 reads CASSRGQGLAQPQHF. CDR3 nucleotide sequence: TGTGCCAGCAGTCGTGGACAGGGTTTGGCTCAGCCCCAGCATTTT.

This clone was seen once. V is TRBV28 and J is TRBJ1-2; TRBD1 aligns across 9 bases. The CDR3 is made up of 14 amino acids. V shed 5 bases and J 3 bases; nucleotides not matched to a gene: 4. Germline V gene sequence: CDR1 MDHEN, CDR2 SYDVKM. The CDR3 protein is CASSEGTGHYGYTF. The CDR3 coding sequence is TGTGCCAGCAGTGAAGGGACAGGGCACTATGGCTACACCTTC.

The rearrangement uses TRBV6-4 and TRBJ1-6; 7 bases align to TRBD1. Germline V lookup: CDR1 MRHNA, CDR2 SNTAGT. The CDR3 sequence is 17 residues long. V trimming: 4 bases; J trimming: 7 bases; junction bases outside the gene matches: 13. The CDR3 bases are TGTGCCAGCAGTGTATCCGGGACAGTCGGGTTGAATTCACCCCTCCACTTT. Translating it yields CASSVSGTVGLNSPLHF.

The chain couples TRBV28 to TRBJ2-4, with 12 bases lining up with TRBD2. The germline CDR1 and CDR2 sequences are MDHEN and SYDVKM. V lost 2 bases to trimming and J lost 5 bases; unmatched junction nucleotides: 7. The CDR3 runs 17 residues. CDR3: CASSLLRLAGEQNIQYF. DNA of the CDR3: TGTGCCAGCAGTTTACTCCGACTAGCGGGAGAGCAAAACATTCAGTACTTC.

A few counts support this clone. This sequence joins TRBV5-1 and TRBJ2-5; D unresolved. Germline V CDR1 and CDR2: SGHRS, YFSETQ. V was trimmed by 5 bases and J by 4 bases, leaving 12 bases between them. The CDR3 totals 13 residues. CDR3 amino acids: CASRRSRGETQYF. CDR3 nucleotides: TGCGCCAGCAGGAGGAGTAGAGGAGAGACCCAGTACTTC.

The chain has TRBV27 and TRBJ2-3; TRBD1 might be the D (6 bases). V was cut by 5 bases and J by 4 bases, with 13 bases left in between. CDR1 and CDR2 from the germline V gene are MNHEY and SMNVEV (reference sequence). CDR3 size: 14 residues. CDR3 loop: CASSLLRGADTQYF. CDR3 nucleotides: TGTGCCAGCAGTCTACTCAGGGGTGCAGATACGCAGTATTTT.

The CDR3 reads CASSQRQGFTEAFF. The CDR3 nucleotides are TGTGCCAGCAGCCAACGACAGGGGTTCACTGAAGCTTTCTTT. V gene TRBV4-2 combines with J gene TRBJ1-1, with 8 bases aligning to TRBD1. Germline-derived CDR1 and CDR2 are LGHNA and YNFKEQ. Germline trimming cut 2 bases from V and 4 bases from J; bases unmatched to any gene: 3. This CDR3 has 14 amino acids.

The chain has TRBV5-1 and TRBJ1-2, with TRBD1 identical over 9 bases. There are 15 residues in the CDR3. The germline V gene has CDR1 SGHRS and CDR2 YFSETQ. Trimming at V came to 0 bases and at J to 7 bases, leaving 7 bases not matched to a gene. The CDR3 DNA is TGCGCCAGCAGCTTGGTAGGACAGGGGTCCTTTGGCTACACCTTC. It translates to CASSLVGQGSFGYTF.

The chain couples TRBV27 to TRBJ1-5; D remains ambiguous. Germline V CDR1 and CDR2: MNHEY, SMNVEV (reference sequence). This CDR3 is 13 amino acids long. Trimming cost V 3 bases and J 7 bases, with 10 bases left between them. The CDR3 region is CASSFSSWQPQHF. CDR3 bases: TGTGCCAGCAGTTTCTCCAGTTGGCAGCCCCAGCATTTT.

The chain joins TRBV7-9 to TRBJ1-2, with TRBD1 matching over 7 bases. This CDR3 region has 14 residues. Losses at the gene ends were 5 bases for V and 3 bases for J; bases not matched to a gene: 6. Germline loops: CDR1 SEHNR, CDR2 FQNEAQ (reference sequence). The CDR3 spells CASSLRGQDYGYTF. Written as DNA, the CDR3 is TGTGCCAGCAGCCTTCGAGGACAGGACTATGGCTACACCTTC.

CDR3 in DNA: TGTGCCAGCAGAAGCGGGACTCACTCCTACGAGCAGTACTTC. Its translation: CASRSGTHSYEQYF. The genes are TRBV6-1 and TRBJ2-7; 7 bases line up with TRBD2. V shed 6 bases and J 0 bases; nucleotides not matched to a gene: 5. Germline CDR1 reads MNHNS; CDR2 reads SASEGT. The CDR3 is 14 amino acids.

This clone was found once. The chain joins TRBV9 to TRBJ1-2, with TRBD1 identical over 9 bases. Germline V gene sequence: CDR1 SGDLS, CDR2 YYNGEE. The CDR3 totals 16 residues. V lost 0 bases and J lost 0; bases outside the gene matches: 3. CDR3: CASSVGGTGSNYGYTF. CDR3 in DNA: TGTGCCAGCAGCGTAGGGGGGACAGGGTCTAACTATGGCTACACCTTC.

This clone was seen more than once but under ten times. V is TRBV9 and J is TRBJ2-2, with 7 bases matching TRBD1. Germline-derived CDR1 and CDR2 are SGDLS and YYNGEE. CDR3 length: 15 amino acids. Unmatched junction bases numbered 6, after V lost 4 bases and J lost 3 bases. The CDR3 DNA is TGTGCCAGCAGCCCTAGACAGGGATACACCGGGGAGCTGTTTTTT. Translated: CASSPRQGYTGELFF.